The rows below give T cell receptor beta chains drawn from one sample of a study of shared clonotypes between healthy human individuals. TCRdb's table, derived via immunoSEQ multiplex PCR, lists solely in-frame clones and lacks some. The sample has millions of clones, 85% to 95% seen once. The sequencing sample was made of naive CD4+ T cells sorted from blood. The receptor source for this set is a young man in good health. Both conserved end residues are part of each CDR3. D genes are given only for firm matches. The size entry is marked missing in some rows and otherwise reads once, few, many or a size class.

D gene	V gene	J gene	clone size	CDR3 protein	CDR3 DNA
NA	TRBV27	TRBJ1-6	NA	CASSLEPRSSYNSPLHF	TGTGCCAGCAGTTTGGAACCCCGGAGCTCCTATAATTCACCCCTCCACTTT
TRBD1	TRBV28	TRBJ2-7	NA	CASSSSGQGTGEQYF	TGTGCCAGCAGTTCCTCCGGACAGGGAACGGGCGAGCAGTACTTC
NA	TRBV6-6	TRBJ2-1	NA	CASRWEYNEQFF	TGTGCCAGCAGGTGGGAGTACAATGAGCAGTTCTTC
TRBD2	TRBV11-2	TRBJ2-2	NA	CASSPKREKAGELFF	TGTGCCAGCAGCCCTAAGCGGGAGAAGGCCGGGGAGCTGTTTTTT
TRBD2	TRBV5-1	TRBJ2-3	once	CASSPGLAGGPTDTQYF	TGCGCCAGCAGCCCGGGACTAGCGGGAGGGCCTACAGATACGCAGTATTTT
TRBD2	TRBV5-5	TRBJ2-3	NA	CASSLARTSGGETDTQYF	TGTGCCAGCAGCCTCGCGAGGACTAGCGGGGGGGAGACAGATACGCAGTATTTT
NA	TRBV6-5	TRBJ1-6	NA	CASSYSWPQNSPLHF	TGTGCCAGCAGTTACTCGTGGCCGCAGAATTCACCCCTCCACTTT
TRBD1	TRBV7-2	TRBJ2-7	NA	CASSLGDRGHLDEQYF	TGTGCCAGCAGCTTGGGGGACAGGGGGCATTTAGACGAGCAGTACTTC
NA	TRBV21-1	TRBJ2-7	NA	CASSKAPQAKGFCEQYF	TGTGCCAGCAGCAAAGCCCCCCAAGCCAAAGGGTTCTGCGAGCAGTACTTC
NA	TRBV5-6	TRBJ2-2	NA	CASTWAAVTGELFF	TGTGCCAGCACCTGGGCGGCGGTCACCGGGGAGCTGTTTTTT
TRBD1	TRBV2	TRBJ1-1	NA	CAKLHQGDGTEAFF	TGTGCCAAGCTTCACCAGGGGGATGGTACTGAAGCTTTCTTT
TRBD1	TRBV18	TRBJ2-2	NA	CASSKSGQENTGELFF	TGTGCCAGCTCAAAATCGGGACAGGAGAACACCGGGGAGCTGTTTTTT
NA	TRBV2	TRBJ1-2	NA	CASSVRQNYGYTF	TGTGCCAGCAGTGTCCGGCAGAACTATGGCTACACCTTC
NA	TRBV19	TRBJ1-1	NA	CASSMGTGIYTEAFF	TGTGCCAGTAGTATGGGTACAGGGATATACACTGAAGCTTTCTTT
TRBD1	TRBV6-1	TRBJ2-7	NA	CASSGASGTGSTYEQYF	TGTGCCAGCAGTGGGGCTTCCGGGACAGGGTCTACCTACGAGCAGTACTTC
TRBD1	TRBV4-1	TRBJ2-1	NA	CASSQDQGASYNEQFF	TGCGCCAGCAGCCAAGATCAGGGGGCTAGTTACAATGAGCAGTTCTTC
NA	TRBV11-2	TRBJ2-3	few	CASSSGDTQYF	TGTGCCAGCAGCTCCGGGGATACGCAGTATTTT
TRBD1	TRBV4-1	TRBJ2-7	NA	CASSQDEAWGQGFNF	TGCGCCAGCAGCCAAGATGAGGCTTGGGGACAGGGTTTCAACTTC
NA	TRBV4-1	TRBJ2-3	NA	CASSQGLSTDTQYF	TGCGCCAGCAGCCAGGGACTCAGCACAGATACGCAGTATTTT
NA	TRBV5-1	TRBJ2-7	NA	CASSLPGPSDSYEQYF	TGCGCCAGCAGCCTCCCCGGCCCAAGCGATTCCTACGAGCAGTACTTC
NA	TRBV10-1	TRBJ2-7	NA	CASSPGVGESSYEQYF	TGCGCCAGCAGCCCCGGAGTTGGAGAGAGCTCCTACGAGCAGTACTTC
NA	TRBV6-6	TRBJ2-7	NA	CASSYSKVGGYEQYF	TGTGCCAGCAGTTACTCGAAAGTCGGCGGCTACGAGCAGTACTTC
TRBD1	TRBV5-1	TRBJ2-5	NA	CASSRGERQGRSEETQYF	TGCGCCAGCAGCAGGGGAGAAAGACAGGGGAGGTCTGAAGAGACCCAGTACTTC
NA	TRBV2	TRBJ1-4	NA	CAGSRAPPQNGEKLFF	TGTGCCGGTAGCCGGGCCCCCCCACAGAACGGGGAAAAACTGTTTTTT